The 21 T cell receptor beta chains below were found in one sample sequenced in a study of blood T cell repertoires in COVID-19. The table came from immunoSEQ multiplex PCR; TCRdb's copy has only in-frame clones and leaves some out. Here the sample spans about 170,000 clones, approximately 86% being singletons. The sequencing sample was made of peripheral blood. The receptors stem from a woman of 80 years or more in a cohort sampled during active or convalescent COVID-19.

The chain joins TRBV13 to TRBJ2-3; 9 bases line up with TRBD1. This CDR3 contains 16 residues. The germline CDR1 and CDR2 sequences are PRHDT and FYEKMQ (reference sequence). Trimming took 2 bases from V and 2 from J; bases not matched to a gene: 5. The DNA for the CDR3 is TGTGCCAGCAGCTTAACAAACAGGGGGCTCACAGATACGCAGTATTTT. Its protein is CASSLTNRGLTDTQYF.

The V call is TRBV18, the J call TRBJ2-7; possibly TRBD2 for D (5 bases). There are 16 residues in the CDR3. V was trimmed by 3 bases and J by 5 bases, leaving 20 bases between them. Germline CDR1 and CDR2: KGHSH and LQKENI. The CDR3 DNA reads as TGTGCCAGCTCACCCTCCGTCAGCGGTGCCTTGGACGAGCAGTACTTC. It yields the protein CASSPSVSGALDEQYF.

This clone showed up just a few times. The chain carries TRBV7-9 and TRBJ1-5; D perhaps matches TRBD1 (6 bases). CDR1 and CDR2 from the germline V gene are SEHNR and FQNEAQ (reference sequence). Trimming took 5 bases from V and 11 from J, leaving 25 bases between them. The CDR3 runs 16 residues. CDR3 nucleotides: TGTGCCAGCAGCCCCCACCCAGGGGCAGGGGCCAGTACCCAGCATTTT. Encoded protein: CASSPHPGAGASTQHF.

This clone was observed a few times. The chain uses TRBV4-1 and TRBJ1-4, with D uncertain. The length of the CDR3 is 16 residues. Trimming pared 0 bases from V and 4 bases from J, leaving 12 bases between. Germline-derived CDR1 and CDR2 are MGHRA and YSYEKL. The CDR3 DNA sequence: TGCGCCAGCAGCCAAGATGCGAGAGGAGGTAATGAAAAACTGTTTTTT. Translation: CASSQDARGGNEKLFF.

This clone has only a few counts. CDR3 sequence: CASTPGSGIQPQHF. CDR3 nucleotide sequence: TGTGCCAGCACCCCGGGGAGTGGGATCCAGCCCCAGCATTTT. The J gene is TRBJ1-5, the V gene TRBV7-2; no reliable D call. The CDR3 has 14 amino acids. Germline lookup yields CDR1 SGHTA and CDR2 FQGNSA. Trimming took 7 bases from V and 7 from J, leaving 17 bases between them. The variable domain in full, completed from reference TRBV7-2 and TRBJ1-5, reads GAGVSQSPSNKVTEKGKDVELRCDPISGHTALYWYRQSLGQGLEFLIYFQGNSAPDKSGLPSDRFSAERTGGSVSTLTIQRTQQEDSAVYLCASTPGSGIQPQHFGDGTRLSIL.

This clone has just one count. This chain links TRBV7-6 with TRBJ1-4, with D unresolved. CDR1 and CDR2 (germline): SGHVS, FNYEAQ. The CDR3 sequence is 15 residues long. With 2 bases removed from V and 0 bases from J, the gap between germline ends came to 7 bases. In DNA, the CDR3 is TGTGCCAGCAGCTTAACCCAGGCAACTAATGAAAAACTGTTTTTT. Protein sequence: CASSLTQATNEKLFF.

This chain links TRBV9 with TRBJ2-5; D uncertain. The germline V gene encodes CDR1 SGDLS and CDR2 YYNGEE. The germline V and J ends were trimmed by 4 bases and 5 bases, with 6 bases remaining between them. CDR3 length: 11 residues. The CDR3 loop reads CASSPGETQYF. As DNA, the CDR3 is TGTGCCAGCAGCCCCGGGGAGACCCAGTACTTC.

This clone was detected a few times. The chain is built from TRBV7-6 and TRBJ2-3; D may be TRBD2 (6 bases). Trimming shortened V by 5 bases and J by 2 bases, and 14 bases separated the two germline ends. The germline V gene has CDR1 SGHVS and CDR2 FNYEAQ. The CDR3 covers 15 residues. This CDR3 reads CASSTVAEFTDTQYF. The CDR3 nucleotides are TGTGCCAGCAGCACCGTAGCGGAATTCACAGATACGCAGTATTTT.

The V call is TRBV29-1, the J call TRBJ1-2, with D perhaps TRBD1 (6 bases). Germline V gives CDR1 SQVTM, CDR2 ANQGSEA. CDR3 length: 11 residues. V lost 7 bases to trimming and J lost 7 bases, with 13 bases between them. CDR3 DNA sequence: TGCAGCGCTGGACAGCTTACTGGCTACACCTTC. This encodes CSAGQLTGYTF.

This clone was counted a single time. As DNA, the CDR3 is TGCGCCAGCACCTCCGCGGCAAGGCCATTTCGTGGGACCCAGTACTTC. This sequence encodes CASTSAARPFRGTQYF. V gene TRBV5-1 combines with J gene TRBJ2-5; D is unresolved. Germline CDR1 SGHRS, CDR2 YFSETQ. This CDR3 comprises 16 residues. Trimming took 6 bases from V and 7 from J, leaving 25 bases between them.

The rearrangement uses TRBV18 and TRBJ1-2, with 10 bases aligning to TRBD1. The CDR3 is 18 residues long. CDR1 is KGHSH and CDR2 is LQKENI in the germline V gene. J lost 2 bases, V lost 3 bases, and 12 bases had no gene match. Here the CDR3 DNA reads TGTGCCAGCTCACCGGCCCTGGACAGGGGGTCTTCCAACTATGGCTACACCTTC. Its protein is CASSPALDRGSSNYGYTF. Full variable domain (remainder filled in from reference TRBV18 and TRBJ1-2): NAGVMQNPRHLVRRRGQEARLRCSPMKGHSHVYWYRQLPEEGLKFMVYLQKENIIDESGMPKERFSAEFPKEGPSILRIQQVVRGDSAAYFCASSPALDRGSSNYGYTFGSGTRLTVV.

The chain uses TRBV5-1 and TRBJ2-3; 8 bases map to TRBD2. V gave up 6 bases and J gave up 4 bases; unmatched junction bases: 28. The germline CDR1 and CDR2 sequences are SGHRS and YFSETQ. The CDR3 covers 21 residues. This CDR3 is CASIPTEIAGLPALMADTQYF. The CDR3 coding sequence is TGCGCCAGCATCCCGACTGAGATAGCGGGACTTCCGGCCCTTATGGCAGATACGCAGTATTTT. Complete variable domain (other parts from reference TRBV5-1 and TRBJ2-3): KAGVTQTPRYLIKTRGQQVTLSCSPISGHRSVSWYQQTPGQGLQFLFEYFSETQRNKGNFPGRFSGRQFSNSRSEMNVSTLELGDSALYLCASIPTEIAGLPALMADTQYFGPGTRLTVL.

The chain employs TRBV27 and TRBJ2-1; D not certain. CDR1 and CDR2 from the germline V gene are MNHEY and SMNVEV (reference sequence). There are 15 residues in the CDR3. V was shortened by 3 bases and J by 0 bases, with 9 bases between the two germline ends. The CDR3 protein is CASSFESTSYNEQFF. DNA for the CDR3: TGTGCCAGCAGTTTCGAGTCTACCTCCTACAATGAGCAGTTCTTC.

The V and J genes are TRBV19 and TRBJ2-5; TRBD2 matches at 14 bases. Germline-derived CDR1 and CDR2 are LNHDA and SQIVND (reference sequence). The ends lost 5 bases at V and 2 bases at J; junction bases unmatched: 1. The CDR3 is made up of 15 amino acids. This chain's CDR3 is CASSGLAGGQETQYF. CDR3 DNA: TGTGCCAGTAGTGGACTAGCGGGAGGTCAAGAGACCCAGTACTTC.

This clone has at least ten counts. This sequence joins TRBV27 and TRBJ1-2, with D possibly TRBD1 on 6 matching bases. CDR3 length: 16 amino acids. CDR1 is MNHEY, CDR2 SMNVEV, per germline (reference sequence). V was clipped by 8 bases and J by 3 bases, with 22 bases between them. CDR3 DNA: TGTGCCAGCCGCACGGGCAGTGAGCCAGGGGACTATGGCTACACCTTC. Encoded protein: CASRTGSEPGDYGYTF.

The chain employs TRBV28 and TRBJ1-1, with D unresolved. The CDR3 contains 16 residues. The ends were cut back, 5 bases at V and 3 bases at J, with 19 bases in the middle. Germline-derived CDR1 and CDR2 are MDHEN and SYDVKM. CDR3 coding DNA: TGTGCCAGCAGTCCGGAAAGGTGGTTTCGGGACACTGAAGCTTTCTTT. Protein: CASSPERWFRDTEAFF.

This rearrangement joins TRBV6-5 to TRBJ1-2; 9 bases fit TRBD1. The V segment lost 9 bases and the J segment 4 bases; nucleotides outside the gene matches: 6. The germline V gene encodes CDR1 MNHEY and CDR2 SVGAGI. The CDR3 extends over 13 amino acids. CDR3 DNA sequence: TGTGCCAGTGGACAGGGGCACCTCTATGGCTACACCTTC. Protein sequence: CASGQGHLYGYTF.

The chain couples TRBV7-9 to TRBJ2-3; perhaps TRBD1 as D (6 bases). V was clipped by 5 bases and J by 2 bases, with 11 bases between them. Germline CDR1 SEHNR, CDR2 FQNEAQ (reference sequence). This CDR3 has 14 residues. DNA for the CDR3: TGTGCCAGCAGCCGCGACAGGTTCACAGATACGCAGTATTTT. This gives the protein CASSRDRFTDTQYF.

This chain uses TRBV2 with TRBJ1-1; D is uncertain. The CDR3 totals 12 residues. The germline V and J ends were trimmed by 5 bases and 1 base, with 5 bases remaining between them. Germline-derived CDR1 and CDR2 are SNHLY and FYNNEI. The CDR3 is CASSLWNTEAFF. CDR3 nucleotide sequence: TGTGCCAGCAGTCTGTGGAACACTGAAGCTTTCTTT. The full variable domain, completed using reference TRBV2 and TRBJ1-1, is EPEVTQTPSHQVTQMGQEVILRCVPISNHLYFYWYRQILGQKVEFLVSFYNNEISEKSEIFDDQFSVERPDGSNFTLKIRSTKLEDSAMYFCASSLWNTEAFFGQGTRLTVV.

This clone was seen a handful of times. V and J are TRBV6-2 or TRBV6-3 and TRBJ2-7; TRBD1 matches at 8 bases. The CDR3 is 12 amino acids. Germline lookup yields CDR1 MNHEY and CDR2 SVGEGT. Germline trimming cut 5 bases from V and 5 bases from J; bases unmatched to any gene: 2. CDR3 in DNA: TGTGCCAGCAGTGACAGGGGCCACGAGCAGTACGTC. This sequence encodes CASSDRGHEQYV.

The rearrangement joins TRBV28 to TRBJ1-2; 7 bases fit TRBD1. Germline CDR1 and CDR2: MDHEN and SYDVKM. The CDR3 is 16 amino acids. Trimming at V came to 4 bases and at J to 5 bases, leaving 13 bases not matched to a gene. The CDR3 sequence: CASSSFRDSRRYGYTF. The CDR3 DNA reads as TGTGCCAGCAGTTCGTTTAGGGACAGCAGGAGGTATGGCTACACCTTC.